The rows below give T cell receptor beta chains drawn from one sample of a study of T cell responses to AZD1222 COVID-19 vaccine. Using immunoSEQ multiplex PCR, the repertoire was profiled, and TCRdb retains in-frame clones only, with some absent. The data hold approximately 170,000 clones, with more than 85% observed a single time. Material: peripheral blood, obtained on day 0 of AZD1222 vaccination. The receptors come from an adult in good health. CDR3s include the opening cysteine and the closing phenylalanine or tryptophan. A D gene is named only where the DNA matches it firmly. Only part of the rows carry a size: once, few, many, or a class if the clone is expanded.

D	size	J	V	DNA	CDR3
.	few	TRBJ1-1	TRBV6-1	TGTGCCAGCAGTGAAACGGGGAACAGTGAAGCTTTCTTT	CASSETGNSEAFF
.	.	TRBJ1-1	TRBV10-1	TGCGCCAGCAGTGTCGCCCGTTTGGGGACTGAAGCTTTCTTT	CASSVARLGTEAFF
.	.	TRBJ1-1	TRBV10-1	TGCGCCAGCAGCGTTCCTCAGGATAACACTGAAGCTTTCTTT	CASSVPQDNTEAFF
.	.	TRBJ2-7	TRBV5-1	TGCGCCAGCAGCTGGCGAGCTCACCCCTACGAGCAGTACTTC	CASSWRAHPYEQYF
.	.	TRBJ1-1	TRBV13	TGTGCCAGCAGCCAAGACACTGAAGCTTTCTTT	CASSQDTEAFF
.	once	TRBJ1-2	TRBV5-1	TGCGCCAGCAGCTTGCAGGGCGCGGCTAACTATGGCTACACCTTC	CASSLQGAANYGYTF
.	.	TRBJ2-3	TRBV10-3	TGTGCCATCAGTACTGGGGGGCCTAGCACAGATACGCAGTATTTT	CAISTGGPSTDTQYF
.	.	TRBJ2-7	TRBV21-1	TGTGCCATCAGGGGTACGGGGGAGACCTCCTACGAGCAGTACTTC	CAIRGTGETSYEQYF
.	.	TRBJ1-4	TRBV4-1	TGCGCCAGCAGCCAAGTACGGGGCTACCTCGAAAAACTGTTTTTT	CASSQVRGYLEKLFF
.	.	TRBJ1-2	TRBV6-5	TGTGCCAGCAGTTACGGGATGGGGAGTGGCTACACCTTC	CASSYGMGSGYTF
.	.	TRBJ2-1	TRBV4-1	TGCGCCAGCAGGGGGGCCAGCGAGCAGTTCTTC	CASRGASEQFF
TRBD1	few	TRBJ2-2	TRBV10-2	TGCGCCAGCAAGACAGGGGGCACCGGGGAGCTGTTTTTT	CASKTGGTGELFF
.	.	TRBJ1-6	TRBV2	TGTGCCAGCGCAAAAGCAGAGTACTCCTATAATTCACCCCTCCACTTT	CASAKAEYSYNSPLHF
TRBD1	.	TRBJ1-1	TRBV12-3/TRBV12-4	TGTGCCAGCAGTCGACAGGGGCGCACTGAAGCTTTCTTT	CASSRQGRTEAFF
TRBD1	.	TRBJ1-1	TRBV5-1	TGCGCCAGCAGCTCAAGACAGGGCGAGATGAAGCCTGAAGCTTTCTTT	CASSSRQGEMKPEAFF
.	.	TRBJ2-3	TRBV28	TGTGCCAGCAGGGTCGGAGGACGCACAGATACGCAGTATTTT	CASRVGGRTDTQYF
.	.	TRBJ1-1	TRBV23-1	TGCGCCAGCATAAGCAGGGGACGGAGCACTGAAGCTTTCTTT	CASISRGRSTEAFF
.	.	TRBJ1-2	TRBV6-5	TGTGCCCGGACGGGGGGGACCAATATAAACTATGGCTACACCTTC	CARTGGTNINYGYTF